This T cell receptor (beta chain) was captured in a study of blood T cell repertoires in COVID-19. Study information: Nucleic acid was either cDNA or gDNA, and it came from T cells, B-cell-depleted T cells, or PBMCs.

With 1 base removed from V and 5 bases from J, the gap between germline ends came to 11 bases. This CDR3 has 14 residues. The V gene's germline CDR1 is MGHDK and CDR2 SYGVNS. Some clones are missing from TCRdb's copy, which holds only in-frame ones; the method was immunoSEQ multiplex PCR. This table has around 180,000 clones, 70% to 90% appearing once. The gene calls are TRBV25-1 and TRBJ2-5, with a tentative D call TRBD1 (6 bases). Sequencing was performed on peripheral blood. This sequence was found in a human donor in a cohort sampled during active COVID-19. CDR3 protein: CASSELTGWETQYF. The CDR3 region has the DNA TGTGCCAGCAGTGAATTAACAGGGTGGGAGACCCAGTACTTC.